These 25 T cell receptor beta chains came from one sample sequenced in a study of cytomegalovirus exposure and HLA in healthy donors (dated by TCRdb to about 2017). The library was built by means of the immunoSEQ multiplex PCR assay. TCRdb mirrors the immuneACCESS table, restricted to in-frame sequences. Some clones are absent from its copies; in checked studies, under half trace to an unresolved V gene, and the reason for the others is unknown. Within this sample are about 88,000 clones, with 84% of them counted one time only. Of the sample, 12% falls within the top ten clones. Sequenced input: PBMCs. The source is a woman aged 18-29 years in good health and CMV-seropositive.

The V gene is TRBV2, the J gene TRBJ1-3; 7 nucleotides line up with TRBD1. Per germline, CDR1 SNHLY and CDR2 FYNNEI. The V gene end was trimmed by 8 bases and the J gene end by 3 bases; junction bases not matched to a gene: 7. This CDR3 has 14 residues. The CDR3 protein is CASLTGTDGNTIYF. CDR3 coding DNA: TGTGCCAGCCTGACAGGGACAGATGGAAACACCATATATTTT.

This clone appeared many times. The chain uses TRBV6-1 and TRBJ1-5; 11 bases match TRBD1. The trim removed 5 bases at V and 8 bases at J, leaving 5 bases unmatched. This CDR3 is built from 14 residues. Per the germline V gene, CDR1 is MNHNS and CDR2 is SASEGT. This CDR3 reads CASSRDRGDEPQHF. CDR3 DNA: TGTGCCAGCAGTCGGGACAGGGGGGATGAGCCCCAGCATTTT.

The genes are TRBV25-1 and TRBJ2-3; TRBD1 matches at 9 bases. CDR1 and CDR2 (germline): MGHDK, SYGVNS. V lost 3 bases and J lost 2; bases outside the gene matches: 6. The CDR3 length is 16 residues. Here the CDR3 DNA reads TGTGCCAGCAGTGAGGACAGGGGAATCGTCACAGATACGCAGTATTTT. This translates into CASSEDRGIVTDTQYF.

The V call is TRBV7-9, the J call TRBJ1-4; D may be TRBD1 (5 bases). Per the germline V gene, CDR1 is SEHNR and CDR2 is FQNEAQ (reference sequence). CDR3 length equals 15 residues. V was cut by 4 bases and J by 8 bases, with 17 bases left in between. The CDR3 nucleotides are TGTGCCAGCAGCTCCGCGGGGGGGTTAAACGAAAAACTGTTTTTT. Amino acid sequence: CASSSAGGLNEKLFF.

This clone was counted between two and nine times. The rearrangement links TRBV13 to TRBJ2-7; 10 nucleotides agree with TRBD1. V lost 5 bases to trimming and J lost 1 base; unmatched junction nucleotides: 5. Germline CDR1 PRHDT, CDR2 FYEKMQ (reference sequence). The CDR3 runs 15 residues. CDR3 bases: TGTGCCAGCAGCCGTGCGGGACAGGGGTCCTACGAGCAGTACTTC. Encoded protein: CASSRAGQGSYEQYF.

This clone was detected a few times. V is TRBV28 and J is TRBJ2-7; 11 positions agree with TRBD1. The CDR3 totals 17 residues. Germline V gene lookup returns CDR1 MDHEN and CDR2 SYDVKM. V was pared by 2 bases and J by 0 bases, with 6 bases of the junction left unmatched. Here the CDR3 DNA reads TGTGCCAGCAGTTTACCCGGACAGGGGGCTTTCTCCTACGAGCAGTACTTC. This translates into CASSLPGQGAFSYEQYF.

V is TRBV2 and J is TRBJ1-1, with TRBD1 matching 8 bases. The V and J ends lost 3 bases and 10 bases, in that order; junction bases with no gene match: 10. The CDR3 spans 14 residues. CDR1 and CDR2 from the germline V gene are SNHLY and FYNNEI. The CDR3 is CASSDQGASKAAFF. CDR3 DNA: TGTGCCAGCAGTGATCAGGGGGCGAGTAAGGCAGCTTTCTTT.

The CDR3 sequence is CASSVGAGGTYNEQFF. In nucleotides, the CDR3 is TGTGCCAGCAGTGTGGGAGCGGGAGGAACCTACAATGAGCAGTTCTTC. The gene calls are TRBV6-1 and TRBJ2-1; 9 bases are a match to TRBD2. This CDR3 is 16 amino acids long. Looked up from germline, CDR1 is MNHNS and CDR2 is SASEGT. V lost 4 bases to trimming and J lost 2 bases; unmatched junction nucleotides: 6.

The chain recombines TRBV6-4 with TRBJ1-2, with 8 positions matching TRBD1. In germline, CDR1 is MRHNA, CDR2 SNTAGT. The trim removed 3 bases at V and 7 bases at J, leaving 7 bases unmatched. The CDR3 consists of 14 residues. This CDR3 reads CASSDQQGAGGYTF. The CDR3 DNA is TGTGCCAGCAGTGATCAGCAGGGGGCTGGTGGCTACACCTTC.

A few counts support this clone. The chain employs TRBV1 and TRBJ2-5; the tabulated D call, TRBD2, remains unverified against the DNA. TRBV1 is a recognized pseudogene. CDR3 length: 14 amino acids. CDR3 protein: CTSSQGAGGETQYF. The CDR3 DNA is TGCACCAGCAGCCAAGGAGCGGGGGGGGAGACCCAGTACTTC.

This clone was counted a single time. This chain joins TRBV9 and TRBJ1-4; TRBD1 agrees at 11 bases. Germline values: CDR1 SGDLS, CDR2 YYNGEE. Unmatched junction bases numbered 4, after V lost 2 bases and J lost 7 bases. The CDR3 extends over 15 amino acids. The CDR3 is CASSVGTGGSEKLFF. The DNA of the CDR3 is TGTGCCAGCAGCGTCGGGACAGGGGGGAGTGAAAAACTGTTTTTT.

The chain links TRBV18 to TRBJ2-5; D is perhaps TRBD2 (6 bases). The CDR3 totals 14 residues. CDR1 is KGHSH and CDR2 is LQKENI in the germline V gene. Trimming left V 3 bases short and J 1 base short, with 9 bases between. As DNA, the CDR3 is TGTGCCAGCTCACCGCGGCGGGGCCAAGAGACCCAGTACTTC. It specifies CASSPRRGQETQYF.

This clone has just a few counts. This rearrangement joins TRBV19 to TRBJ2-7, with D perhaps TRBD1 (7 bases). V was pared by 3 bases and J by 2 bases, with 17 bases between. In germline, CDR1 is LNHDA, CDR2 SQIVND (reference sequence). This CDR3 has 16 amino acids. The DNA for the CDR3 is TGTGCCAGTAGTATTCAAGGCGGGACAGCAGCCTACGAGCAGTACTTC. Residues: CASSIQGGTAAYEQYF.

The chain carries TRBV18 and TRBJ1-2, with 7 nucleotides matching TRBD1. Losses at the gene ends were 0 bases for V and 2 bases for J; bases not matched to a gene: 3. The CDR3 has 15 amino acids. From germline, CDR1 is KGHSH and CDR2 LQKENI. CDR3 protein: CASSPPQTGNYGYTF. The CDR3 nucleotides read TGTGCCAGCTCACCACCACAGACAGGGAACTATGGCTACACCTTC.

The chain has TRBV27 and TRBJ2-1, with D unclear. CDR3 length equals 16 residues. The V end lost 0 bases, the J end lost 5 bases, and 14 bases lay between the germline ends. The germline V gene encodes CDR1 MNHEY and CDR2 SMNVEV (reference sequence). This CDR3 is CASSLSTPPYDNEQFF. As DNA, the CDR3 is TGTGCCAGCAGTTTATCCACGCCCCCCTACGACAATGAGCAGTTCTTC.

The CDR3 coding sequence is TGCGCCAGCAGCTTGGCCGAGACTAGCGAGGGATCCTACAATGAGCAGTTCTTC. It yields the protein CASSLAETSEGSYNEQFF. The chain links TRBV5-1 to TRBJ2-1, with 8 bases matching TRBD2. V was pared by 0 bases and J by 1 base, with 9 bases of the junction left unmatched. Germline CDR1 and CDR2: SGHRS and YFSETQ. The CDR3 is made up of 18 amino acids.

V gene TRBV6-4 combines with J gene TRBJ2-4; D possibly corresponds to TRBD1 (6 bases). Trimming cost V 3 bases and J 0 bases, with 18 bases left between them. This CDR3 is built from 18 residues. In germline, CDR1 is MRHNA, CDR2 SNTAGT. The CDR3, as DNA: TGTGCCAGCAGTGAAGCCGTCATCGACAGGTTAGCCAAAAACATTCAGTACTTC. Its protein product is CASSEAVIDRLAKNIQYF.

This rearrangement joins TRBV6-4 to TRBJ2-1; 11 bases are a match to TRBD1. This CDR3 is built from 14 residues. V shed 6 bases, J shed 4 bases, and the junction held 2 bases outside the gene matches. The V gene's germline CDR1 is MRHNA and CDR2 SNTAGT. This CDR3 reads CASRGQGAYNEQFF. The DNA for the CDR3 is TGTGCCAGCAGAGGACAGGGGGCATACAATGAGCAGTTCTTC.

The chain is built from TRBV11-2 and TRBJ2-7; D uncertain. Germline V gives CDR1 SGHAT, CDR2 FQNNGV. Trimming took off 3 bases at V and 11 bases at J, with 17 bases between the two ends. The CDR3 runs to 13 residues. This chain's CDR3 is CASSFRSLRFEYF. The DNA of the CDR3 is TGTGCCAGCAGCTTCCGGAGCCTCCGCTTTGAGTACTTC.

In DNA, the CDR3 is TGTGCCAGCACTAAGAGAGCGGGCTCCTACGAGCAGTACTTC. It translates to CASTKRAGSYEQYF. The chain employs TRBV6-5 and TRBJ2-7; weak D call: TRBD2 (6 bases). The CDR3 runs 14 residues. The V gene lost 7 bases and the J gene lost 0 bases, with 13 bases spanning the gap. Germline V CDR1 and CDR2: MNHEY, SVGAGI.

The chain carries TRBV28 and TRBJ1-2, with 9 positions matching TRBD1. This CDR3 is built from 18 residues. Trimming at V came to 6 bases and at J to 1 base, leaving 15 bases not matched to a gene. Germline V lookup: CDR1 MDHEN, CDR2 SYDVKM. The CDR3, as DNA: TGTGCCAGCAGCACAGCCCCCTCCGGGACAGGGAGTAACTATGGCTACACCTTC. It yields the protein CASSTAPSGTGSNYGYTF.

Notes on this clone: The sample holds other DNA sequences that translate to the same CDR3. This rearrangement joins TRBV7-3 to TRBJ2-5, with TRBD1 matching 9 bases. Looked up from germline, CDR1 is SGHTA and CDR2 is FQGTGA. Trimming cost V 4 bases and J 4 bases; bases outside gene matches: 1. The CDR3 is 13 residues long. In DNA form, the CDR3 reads TGTGCCAGCAGCTCGGACAGGGGAGAGACCCAGTACTTC. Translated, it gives CASSSDRGETQYF. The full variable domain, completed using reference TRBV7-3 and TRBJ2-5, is GAGVSQTPSNKVTEKGKYVELRCDPISGHTALYWYRQSLGQGPEFLIYFQGTGAADDSGLPNDRFFAVRPEGSVSTLKIQRTERGDSAVYLCASSSDRGETQYFGPGTRLLVL.

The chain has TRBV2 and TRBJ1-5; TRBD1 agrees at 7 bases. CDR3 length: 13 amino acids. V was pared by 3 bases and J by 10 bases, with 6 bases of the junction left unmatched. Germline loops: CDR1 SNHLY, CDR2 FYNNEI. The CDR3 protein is CASSDRGARPQHF. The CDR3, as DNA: TGTGCCAGCAGTGACAGGGGGGCAAGACCCCAGCATTTT.

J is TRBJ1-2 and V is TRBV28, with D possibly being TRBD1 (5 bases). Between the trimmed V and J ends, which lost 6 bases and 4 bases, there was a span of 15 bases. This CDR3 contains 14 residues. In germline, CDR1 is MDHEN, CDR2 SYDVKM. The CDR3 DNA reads TGTGCCAGCAGCATTGGGGCAGGTGGCTATGGCTACACCTTC. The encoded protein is CASSIGAGGYGYTF.

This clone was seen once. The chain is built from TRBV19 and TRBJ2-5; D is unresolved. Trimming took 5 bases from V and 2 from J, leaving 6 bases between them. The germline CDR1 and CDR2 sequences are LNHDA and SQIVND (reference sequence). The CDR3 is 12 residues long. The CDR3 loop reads CASSRVQETQYF. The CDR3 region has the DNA TGTGCCAGTAGTCGGGTACAAGAGACCCAGTACTTC.